This T cell receptor (beta chain) came from a study of regulatory T cells in long-lasting Graves disease. General study points: Persistent patients had more shared public clonotypes (fewer than 3,000) than new patients (around 950).

Researchers made TCR beta libraries by using iRepertoire HTBI primers and running Arm-PCR on CDR3 regions. In TCRdb, the multiplex PCR reads were re-called with MiXCR into one record per CDR3 protein. This table has 400,000 to 500,000 distinct CDR3 sequences, less than 25% appearing once. As to time point: persistent/refractory GD, antithyroid drugs over 5 years with positive TRAb. With RNA extracted from PBMCs as input, the TCR library was made. V shed 8 bases and J 6 bases; nucleotides not matched to a gene: 10. The CDR3 is made up of 13 amino acids. Germline V lookup: CDR1 SGHAT, CDR2 FQNNGV. This clonotype appeared a few times. Antigen unknown.

V is TRBV11-2 and J is TRBJ2-7; 7 positions agree with TRBD2. The sequences come from peripheral blood mononuclear cells (PBMCs), collected when the disease was refractory, from a patient treated with antithyroid drugs. The clonotype was recovered from a female donor with Graves disease. The CDR3 is CASGWGRAGEQYF. The CDR3 bases are TGTGCCAGCGGGTGGGGGAGGGCGGGCGAGCAGTACTTC.